Listed here are 18 T cell receptor beta chains from one sample, sequenced in a study of cytomegalovirus exposure and HLA in healthy donors. The study ran its PCR with 60 Vbeta and 13 Jbeta primers. Sequencing was performed with immunoSEQ multiplex PCR; in TCRdb, only in-frame clones are kept and a portion is missing. Of 100,000 or so clones in the sample, 70% were seen once. Sequencing was performed on PBMCs. All receptors come from a man aged 50 to 60 in good health and CMV-seronegative.

This chain joins TRBV5-1 and TRBJ2-7, with TRBD1 matching over 7 bases. Germline V gene sequence: CDR1 SGHRS, CDR2 YFSETQ. This CDR3 contains 14 residues. Trimming took 7 bases from V and 3 from J; bases not matched to a gene: 10. For the CDR3, the DNA is TGCGCCAGCGGACCTGGGGACAGAGACTACGAGCAGTACTTC. Its protein is CASGPGDRDYEQYF.

The chain uses TRBV19 and TRBJ1-5; D gene uncertain. Trimming took 7 bases from V and 0 from J, leaving 10 bases between them. Germline V gives CDR1 LNHDA, CDR2 SQIVND (reference sequence). This CDR3 spans 14 amino acids. Here the CDR3 reads CASNIQLSNQPQHF. The DNA of the CDR3 is TGTGCCAGTAACATACAGCTTAGCAATCAGCCCCAGCATTTT.

The chain is built from TRBV15 and TRBJ1-1; 12 bases agree with TRBD1. The CDR3 length is 14 residues. Trimming cost V 7 bases and J 4 bases; bases outside gene matches: 4. Germline V lookup: CDR1 LNHNV, CDR2 YYDKDF (reference sequence). The CDR3 protein is CATTPGQGATEAFF. CDR3 DNA: TGTGCCACCACCCCGGGACAGGGGGCCACTGAAGCTTTCTTT. Together with reference TRBV15 and TRBJ1-1, the CDR3 gives the full variable domain: DAMVIQNPRYQVTQFGKPVTLSCSQTLNHNVMYWYQQKSSQAPKLLFHYYDKDFNNEADTPDNFQSRRPNTSFCFLDIRSPGLGDTAMYLCATTPGQGATEAFFGQGTRLTVV.

The chain is built from TRBV30 and TRBJ2-2; a possible D gene is TRBD1 (6 bases). CDR3 size: 14 residues. CDR1 is GTSNPN, CDR2 SVGIG, per germline (reference sequence). V lost 2 bases to trimming and J lost 4 bases, with 11 bases between them. The CDR3 DNA follows: TGTGCCTGGAGTTCAGGGGCCGGCACCGGGGAGCTGTTTTTT. Encoded protein: CAWSSGAGTGELFF.

This clone was detected only once. The chain carries TRBV11-2 and TRBJ2-2, with TRBD1 identical over 8 bases. After removal of 6 bases from V and 6 bases from J, the junction contained 9 bases not matched to a gene. CDR3 length: 15 residues. Per germline, CDR1 SGHAT and CDR2 FQNNGV. The CDR3 protein is CASSPDRVNAGELFF. The CDR3 coding sequence is TGTGCCAGCAGTCCGGACAGGGTTAATGCCGGGGAGCTGTTTTTT. Filled out from reference TRBV11-2 and TRBJ2-2, the complete variable domain reads EAGVAQSPRYKIIEKRQSVAFWCNPISGHATLYWYQQILGQGPKLLIQFQNNGVVDDSQLPKDRFSAERLKGVDSTLKIQPAKLEDSAVYLCASSPDRVNAGELFFGEGSRLTVL.

V usage is TRBV5-1 and J usage is TRBJ1-3; D not certain. The ends were cut back, 0 bases at V and 0 bases at J, with 7 bases in the middle. From germline, CDR1 is SGHRS and CDR2 YFSETQ. CDR3 length equals 15 residues. The CDR3 sequence: CASSLGGHSGNTIYF. CDR3 nucleotide sequence: TGCGCCAGCAGCTTGGGCGGGCACTCTGGAAACACCATATATTTT.

V is TRBV27 and J is TRBJ2-7; 9 bases fit TRBD1. The V and J ends lost 2 bases and 3 bases, in that order; junction bases with no gene match: 2. Germline V gene sequence: CDR1 MNHEY, CDR2 SMNVEV (reference sequence). The CDR3 is made up of 14 amino acids. CDR3: CASSLKGQGYEQYF. The CDR3 DNA follows: TGTGCCAGCAGTTTAAAGGGACAGGGCTACGAGCAGTACTTC.

The genes are TRBV7-9 and TRBJ2-7; TRBD1 matches at 7 bases. Per germline, CDR1 SEHNR and CDR2 FQNEAQ (reference sequence). Trimming at V came to 9 bases and at J to 7 bases, leaving 9 bases not matched to a gene. The CDR3 totals 12 residues. CDR3 sequence: CASGTAPLEQYF. CDR3 bases: TGTGCCAGTGGGACAGCGCCTCTGGAGCAGTACTTC.

The genes are TRBV5-8 and TRBJ1-2; possibly TRBD1 for D (5 bases). The germline V gene has CDR1 SGHTS and CDR2 YDEGEE. Trimming cost V 0 bases and J 3 bases, with 9 bases left between them. The CDR3 extends over 14 amino acids. CDR3 DNA: TGTGCCAGCAGCTTGGAAGGGGTTCACTATGGCTACACCTTC. It translates to CASSLEGVHYGYTF.

This clone was seen a single time. This chain joins TRBV6-6 and TRBJ1-2; a possible D gene is TRBD1 (6 bases). Deletions cut 0 bases from V and 0 bases from J, with 11 bases between. The CDR3 is made up of 16 amino acids. The V gene's germline CDR1 is MNHNY and CDR2 SVGAGI (reference sequence). The CDR3 DNA reads as TGTGCCAGCAGTTACTCAGACAGGTTCCCTAACTATGGCTACACCTTC. Translating it yields CASSYSDRFPNYGYTF.

The chain carries TRBV5-5 and TRBJ2-5; 8 bases are shared with TRBD2. Germline V gene sequence: CDR1 SGHKS, CDR2 YYEKEE (reference sequence). The V gene end was trimmed by 3 bases and the J gene end by 3 bases; junction bases not matched to a gene: 16. The CDR3 extends over 18 amino acids. CDR3 nucleotide sequence: TGTGCCAGCAGCTATGTAATATTGCTGGCGGGAGGAAAAGAGACCCAGTACTTC. Its protein is CASSYVILLAGGKETQYF.

Regarding this clone: Its ends do not fully match the called genes, so a read error is possible. The chain recombines TRBV6-5 with TRBJ1-4; D is possibly TRBD1 (6 bases). The CDR3 covers 15 residues. CDR1 and CDR2 (germline): MNHEY, SVGAGI. The DNA for the CDR3 is TGTGCCAGCAGTGACTCCTCCTACAGGGTTGAAAAACTGTTTTTT. Protein: CASSDSSYRVEKLFF.

This clone was counted a single time. The rearrangement links TRBV29-1 to TRBJ2-5; D call uncertain. Germline CDR1 SQVTM, CDR2 ANQGSEA. CDR3 length: 12 amino acids. Between the trimmed V and J ends, which lost 4 bases and 8 bases, there was a span of 14 bases. The DNA of the CDR3 is TGCAGCGTTGTCGCCAGTTGGAGAACCCAGTACTTC. This encodes CSVVASWRTQYF.

This clone occurred a few times. The V and J genes are TRBV28 and TRBJ2-7, with 8 bases lining up with TRBD2. Trimming cost V 7 bases and J 1 base; bases outside gene matches: 6. The CDR3 has 14 amino acids. CDR1 and CDR2 from the germline V gene are MDHEN and SYDVKM. The CDR3: CASTPGRGSYEQYF. The DNA of the CDR3 is TGTGCCAGCACCCCCGGGAGGGGTTCCTACGAGCAGTACTTC.

This clone appeared a single time. This CDR3 reads CASSLAPDYEQYF. The CDR3 DNA reads as TGCGCCAGCAGCTTGGCTCCAGACTACGAGCAGTACTTC. The rearrangement links TRBV5-1 to TRBJ2-7, with D hard to call. CDR1 and CDR2 (germline): SGHRS, YFSETQ. Trimming left V 0 bases short and J 3 bases short, with 7 bases between. CDR3 length: 13 amino acids.

This chain connects TRBV6-5 to TRBJ2-5, with 13 nucleotides matching TRBD2. Judging by the DNA end, TRBJ2-7 fits better; the J call may be wrong. In germline, CDR1 is MNHEY, CDR2 SVGAGI. The CDR3 is 15 residues long. CDR3 amino acids: CASSGGLAGVYEQYF. The CDR3 nucleotides read TGTGCCAGCAGCGGTGGACTAGCGGGAGTCTACGAGCAGTACTTC.

V gene TRBV6-5 combines with J gene TRBJ2-7, with 7 bases lining up with TRBD2. The CDR3 has 16 amino acids. V was pared by 0 bases and J by 5 bases, with 10 bases of the junction left unmatched. The V gene's germline CDR1 is MNHEY and CDR2 SVGAGI. CDR3 coding DNA: TGTGCCAGCAGTTACTCGTCGTCGGGGGAGGGCAACGAGCAGTACTTC. Protein sequence: CASSYSSSGEGNEQYF.

The chain carries TRBV5-1 and TRBJ2-3, with D tentatively TRBD2 (6 bases). This CDR3 is 16 amino acids long. Germline assignment: CDR1 SGHRS and CDR2 YFSETQ. The ends were cut back, 0 bases at V and 3 bases at J, with 14 bases in the middle. In DNA, the CDR3 is TGCGCCAGCAGCTTGGCGGTTAAAGGAGGGACAGATACGCAGTATTTT. It yields the protein CASSLAVKGGTDTQYF.